Each of the 5 T cell receptor beta chains below was sequenced from the same sample in a study of cytomegalovirus exposure and HLA in healthy donors. 13 Jbeta primers and 60 Vbeta primers were used for the PCR. Here immunoSEQ multiplex PCR was the method, and the copy in TCRdb shows in-frame clones only, minus some. Of 150,000 to 200,000 clones listed, roughly four fifths were seen once; the top ten hold 1%. Sequencing was done on a sample of PBMCs. The receptors here all came from a woman aged 35 to 49 in good health and CMV-seronegative.

The J gene is TRBJ2-7, the V gene TRBV29-1; D gene uncertain. V lost 5 bases and J 2 bases, leaving 13 bases between the germline ends. The germline CDR1 and CDR2 sequences are SQVTM and ANQGSEA. The CDR3 is 13 residues long. CDR3 nucleotides: TGCAGCGTTTTTGGTGGCAGTACCTACGAGCAGTACTTC. Translation: CSVFGGSTYEQYF.

The chain carries TRBV18 and TRBJ1-3; D not resolved. The length of the CDR3 is 13 residues. V lost 2 bases, J lost 4 bases, and 6 bases lay in between. The V gene's germline CDR1 is KGHSH and CDR2 LQKENI. CDR3 in DNA: TGTGCCAGCTCACCAGTGCGCGGAAACACCATATATTTT. Its translation: CASSPVRGNTIYF.

This chain connects TRBV11-2 to TRBJ2-3; 8 bases agree with TRBD2. CDR3 size: 15 residues. Germline CDR1 reads SGHAT; CDR2 reads FQNNGV. J was trimmed by 4 bases and V by 1 base; bases with no gene match: 4. The CDR3 sequence: CASSLVRGGSDTQYF. The DNA for the CDR3 is TGTGCCAGCAGCTTAGTTCGGGGGGGTTCAGATACGCAGTATTTT.

The CDR3 sequence is CASSSDSGGELFF. In DNA, the CDR3 is TGTGCCAGCAGCTCGGACTCGGGCGGGGAGCTGTTTTTT. The rearrangement uses TRBV7-2 and TRBJ2-2; a possible D gene is TRBD2 (5 bases). The CDR3 is made up of 13 amino acids. In germline, CDR1 is SGHTA, CDR2 FQGNSA. V lost 4 bases and J 7 bases, leaving 10 bases between the germline ends.

This chain connects TRBV13 to TRBJ2-7; D perhaps matches TRBD2 (6 bases). Trimming pared 5 bases from V and 1 base from J, leaving 12 bases between. Germline CDR1 and CDR2: PRHDT and FYEKMQ (reference sequence). The CDR3 loop spans 14 amino acids. The CDR3, as DNA: TGTGCCAGCAGCCCCCGCGGGGATTCCTACGAGCAGTACTTC. Protein product: CASSPRGDSYEQYF.